These 23 T cell receptor beta chains share one sample of origin, sequenced in a study of CD8+ T cells in alopecia areata. Following RNA extraction, reverse transcription yielded cDNA that acted as the sequencing template. Using immunoSEQ multiplex PCR, the repertoire was profiled, and TCRdb retains in-frame clones only, with some absent. This table has almost 35,000 clones, approximately 52% appearing once. Sequencing was carried out using NKG2D-high CD8+ T cells sorted from blood. The receptors here all came from a human donor with alopecia areata.

The CDR3 reads CASSQETIRDSWAYEQYF. The CDR3 nucleotides are TGCGCCAGCAGCCAAGAGACGATCCGGGACAGTTGGGCCTACGAGCAGTACTTC. The rearrangement links TRBV4-3 to TRBJ2-7; TRBD1 aligns across 7 bases. The CDR3 is made up of 18 amino acids. V trimming: 0 bases; J trimming: 2 bases; junction bases outside the gene matches: 13. Germline V gene lookup returns CDR1 LGHNA and CDR2 YSLEER.

This clone was seen only a few times. The chain links TRBV19 to TRBJ2-2; D gene unclear. Germline CDR1 LNHDA, CDR2 SQIVND (reference sequence). This CDR3 is 15 amino acids long. The V end lost 3 bases, the J end lost 7 bases, and 15 bases lay between the germline ends. In nucleotides, the CDR3 is TGTGCCAGTAGTATTGGCCAAGGGCCTTACGGGGAGCTGTTTTTT. It translates to CASSIGQGPYGELFF.

The J gene is TRBJ2-5, the V gene TRBV28, with 8 bases fitting TRBD1. The CDR3 loop spans 15 amino acids. CDR1 MDHEN and CDR2 SYDVKM come from the germline V gene. J gave up 4 bases and V 6 bases, and 10 bases lay outside the gene matches. CDR3 sequence (DNA): TGTGCCAGCAGCAATGGACAGGGAGTACGAGAGACCCAGTACTTC. This encodes CASSNGQGVRETQYF.

This clone was seen a few times. This chain joins TRBV2 and TRBJ2-7, with D maybe TRBD2 (5 bases). CDR3 length: 12 residues. From germline, CDR1 is SNHLY and CDR2 FYNNEI. Here the CDR3 DNA reads TGTGCGATGGACGGGGAAGGGTACGAGCAGTACTTC. This codes for CAMDGEGYEQYF.

The chain employs TRBV7-8 and TRBJ2-1, with 11 bases aligning to TRBD2. Germline CDR1 SGHVS, CDR2 FQNEAQ. V gave up 5 bases and J gave up 8 bases; unmatched junction bases: 8. CDR3 length equals 15 residues. CDR3 residues: CASSRLAGKADEQFF. The CDR3, as DNA: TGTGCCAGCAGCCGACTAGCGGGGAAGGCCGATGAGCAGTTCTTC.

This rearrangement joins TRBV7-9 to TRBJ2-1, with 9 bases that match TRBD2. The germline gives CDR1 SEHNR, CDR2 FQNEAQ (reference sequence). The CDR3 length is 17 residues. V shed 4 bases and J 0 bases; nucleotides not matched to a gene: 7. The CDR3 nucleotides read TGTGCCAGCAGCTCCCCTAGTAGCGGGAGCTCCTACAATGAGCAGTTCTTC. This sequence encodes CASSSPSSGSSYNEQFF.

The chain has TRBV14 and TRBJ2-7; D is perhaps TRBD2 (5 bases). The CDR3 length is 14 residues. The V gene lost 4 bases and the J gene lost 5 bases, with 15 bases spanning the gap. CDR1 and CDR2 (germline): SGHDN, FVKESK. Written as DNA, the CDR3 is TGTGCCAGCAGCCCCGAGGGAATACCCCACGAGCAGTACTTC. This translates into CASSPEGIPHEQYF.

Worth noting for this clone: This same CDR3 is encoded by further DNA sequences in the sample. In nucleotides, the CDR3 is TGTGCCAGCAGCGCACAACCTGGGCGACACTATGGCTACACCTTC. It yields the protein CASSAQPGRHYGYTF. The gene calls are TRBV7-9 and TRBJ1-2, with unresolved D. CDR1 is SEHNR, CDR2 FQNEAQ, per germline (reference sequence). The CDR3 extends over 15 amino acids. V was shortened by 5 bases and J by 3 bases, with 16 bases between the two germline ends.

The chain employs TRBV5-6 and TRBJ2-7; D is unclear. The V end was cut by 2 bases, the J end by 6 bases, with 9 bases between. From germline, CDR1 is SGHDT and CDR2 YYEEEE. This CDR3 is built from 12 residues. CDR3 residues: CASSLGPLEQYF. The CDR3 nucleotides are TGTGCCAGCAGCTTAGGGCCCCTCGAGCAGTACTTC.

This chain uses TRBV5-6 with TRBJ2-7; perhaps TRBD1 as D (6 bases). The CDR3 sequence is 15 residues long. Germline assignment: CDR1 SGHDT and CDR2 YYEEEE. The V gene lost 1 base and the J gene lost 3 bases, with 14 bases spanning the gap. CDR3 DNA: TGTGCCAGCAGCTTGAGGACAGCGATGATCTACGAGCAGTACTTC. It encodes CASSLRTAMIYEQYF.

The V gene is TRBV5-1, the J gene TRBJ1-4, with D tentatively TRBD1 (6 bases). Germline CDR1 SGHRS, CDR2 YFSETQ. Trimming took off 2 bases at V and 8 bases at J, with 13 bases between the two ends. This CDR3 comprises 14 residues. CDR3 sequence: CASSLGRGEEKLFF. CDR3 DNA: TGCGCCAGCAGCTTAGGCAGGGGTGAAGAAAAACTGTTTTTT. Full variable domain (rest looked up from reference TRBV5-1 and TRBJ1-4): KAGVTQTPRYLIKTRGQQVTLSCSPISGHRSVSWYQQTPGQGLQFLFEYFSETQRNKGNFPGRFSGRQFSNSRSEMNVSTLELGDSALYLCASSLGRGEEKLFFGSGTQLSVL.

Turning to this clone: Given a far larger clone just one base away, this is likely a sequencing read error. This chain joins TRBV13 and TRBJ2-5, with D possibly TRBD2 on 5 matching bases. CDR3 length: 16 residues. Germline V gene data show CDR1 as PRHDT and CDR2 as FYEKMQ (reference sequence). V lost 5 bases to trimming and J lost 2 bases, with 18 bases between them. This CDR3 reads CASSQASCEGQETQYF. The CDR3 DNA reads TGTGCCAGCAGCCAGGCTAGCTGCGAGGGACAAGAGACCCAGTACTTC.

This chain connects TRBV4-1 to TRBJ1-1, with TRBD1 matching over 7 bases. Germline assignment: CDR1 MGHRA and CDR2 YSYEKL. Unmatched junction bases numbered 17, after V lost 4 bases and J lost 6 bases. This CDR3 comprises 17 residues. The CDR3 region is CASSRTISPGQHSEAFF. The CDR3 DNA follows: TGCGCCAGCAGCCGGACTATCAGCCCGGGACAGCACTCTGAAGCTTTCTTT.

This clone was counted ten times or more. This chain links TRBV29-1 with TRBJ2-7; 8 bases align to TRBD1. The CDR3 runs 14 residues. Germline values: CDR1 SQVTM, CDR2 ANQGSEA. Trimming took 4 bases from V and 2 from J; bases not matched to a gene: 7. The CDR3 reads CSVVGTGGAYEQYF. The CDR3 coding sequence is TGCAGCGTTGTCGGGACAGGCGGCGCCTACGAGCAGTACTTC.

V gene TRBV28 combines with J gene TRBJ2-2; TRBD1 agrees at 9 bases. In germline, CDR1 is MDHEN, CDR2 SYDVKM. J lost 8 bases, V lost 5 bases, and 6 bases had no gene match. CDR3 length equals 14 residues. The DNA of the CDR3 is TGTGCCAGCAGTAGGCACAGGGGGCGTGGGGAGCTGTTTTTT. This sequence encodes CASSRHRGRGELFF.

This clone showed up just a few times. The chain carries TRBV7-6 and TRBJ2-3; unclear D gene. Germline lookup yields CDR1 SGHVS and CDR2 FNYEAQ. Trimming removed 0 bases from V and 5 bases from J, with 3 bases in between. This CDR3 has 12 amino acids. For the CDR3, the DNA is TGTGCCAGCAGCTTAGCAAAAGATACGCAGTATTTT. It yields the protein CASSLAKDTQYF.

This clone appeared a few times. The chain combines TRBV4-3 with TRBJ2-7, with TRBD2 matching over 12 bases. V lost 0 bases, J lost 0 bases, and 6 bases stayed unmatched. Germline CDR1 and CDR2: LGHNA and YSLEER. The CDR3 contains 18 residues. The CDR3 protein is CASSQDLAGGLLSYEQYF. CDR3 DNA: TGCGCCAGCAGCCAAGATCTAGCGGGAGGGCTCCTCTCCTACGAGCAGTACTTC.

The V call is TRBV11-3, the J call TRBJ2-7, with TRBD1 matching 7 bases. The V and J ends lost 5 bases and 1 base, in that order; junction bases with no gene match: 5. This CDR3 spans 14 amino acids. Germline-derived CDR1 and CDR2 are SGHNT and YENEEA. CDR3 amino acids: CASSIPGQSYEQYF. In DNA, the CDR3 is TGTGCCAGCAGCATACCGGGACAGTCCTACGAGCAGTACTTC.

The rearrangement uses TRBV5-1 and TRBJ2-1; 12 bases are a match to TRBD2. Per the germline V gene, CDR1 is SGHRS and CDR2 is YFSETQ. The CDR3 runs 18 residues. The J segment lost 7 bases and the V segment lost 0 bases, leaving 11 bases of the junction unmatched. The CDR3: CASSLGLAGAGGRNEQFF. For the CDR3, the DNA is TGCGCCAGCAGCTTGGGACTAGCGGGGGCGGGTGGAAGAAATGAGCAGTTCTTC.

The gene calls are TRBV7-8 and TRBJ1-1, with D possibly being TRBD1 (6 bases). The CDR3 covers 14 residues. The germline V and J ends were trimmed by 3 bases and 5 bases, with 13 bases remaining between them. The germline V gene has CDR1 SGHVS and CDR2 FQNEAQ. This CDR3 is CASSLWNGQTEAFF. CDR3 DNA sequence: TGTGCCAGCAGCTTGTGGAACGGACAGACTGAAGCTTTCTTT.

This clone was counted a single time. V is TRBV4-3 and J is TRBJ1-2; 7 nucleotides align to TRBD1. Germline values: CDR1 LGHNA, CDR2 YSLEER. With V trimmed by 1 base and J by 2 bases, 4 bases remained unmatched. The CDR3 spans 15 residues. DNA of the CDR3: TGCGCCAGCAGCCAAGGGCGACAGGGCAACTATGGCTACACCTTC. This translates into CASSQGRQGNYGYTF.

This sequence joins TRBV7-9 and TRBJ2-7; D is tentatively TRBD1 or TRBD2 (5 bases each). CDR1 is SEHNR, CDR2 FQNEAQ, per germline (reference sequence). The CDR3 spans 13 residues. With 4 bases removed from V and 7 bases from J, the gap between germline ends came to 14 bases. The CDR3 coding sequence is TGTGCCAGCAGCTCTCCGGGGCAGTCGGAGCAGTACTTC. Its translation: CASSSPGQSEQYF.

The rearrangement links TRBV11-2 to TRBJ2-7; 12 nucleotides match TRBD1. Germline loops: CDR1 SGHAT, CDR2 FQNNGV. With 5 bases clipped from V and 9 bases from J, the junction kept 11 bases outside the gene matches. This CDR3 has 15 amino acids. CDR3 in amino acids: CASSPDGTGGEGQYF. For the CDR3, the DNA is TGTGCCAGCAGCCCCGACGGGACAGGGGGCGAGGGGCAGTACTTC. Full variable domain (missing parts from reference TRBV11-2 and TRBJ2-7): EAGVAQSPRYKIIEKRQSVAFWCNPISGHATLYWYQQILGQGPKLLIQFQNNGVVDDSQLPKDRFSAERLKGVDSTLKIQPAKLEDSAVYLCASSPDGTGGEGQYFGPGTRLTVT.